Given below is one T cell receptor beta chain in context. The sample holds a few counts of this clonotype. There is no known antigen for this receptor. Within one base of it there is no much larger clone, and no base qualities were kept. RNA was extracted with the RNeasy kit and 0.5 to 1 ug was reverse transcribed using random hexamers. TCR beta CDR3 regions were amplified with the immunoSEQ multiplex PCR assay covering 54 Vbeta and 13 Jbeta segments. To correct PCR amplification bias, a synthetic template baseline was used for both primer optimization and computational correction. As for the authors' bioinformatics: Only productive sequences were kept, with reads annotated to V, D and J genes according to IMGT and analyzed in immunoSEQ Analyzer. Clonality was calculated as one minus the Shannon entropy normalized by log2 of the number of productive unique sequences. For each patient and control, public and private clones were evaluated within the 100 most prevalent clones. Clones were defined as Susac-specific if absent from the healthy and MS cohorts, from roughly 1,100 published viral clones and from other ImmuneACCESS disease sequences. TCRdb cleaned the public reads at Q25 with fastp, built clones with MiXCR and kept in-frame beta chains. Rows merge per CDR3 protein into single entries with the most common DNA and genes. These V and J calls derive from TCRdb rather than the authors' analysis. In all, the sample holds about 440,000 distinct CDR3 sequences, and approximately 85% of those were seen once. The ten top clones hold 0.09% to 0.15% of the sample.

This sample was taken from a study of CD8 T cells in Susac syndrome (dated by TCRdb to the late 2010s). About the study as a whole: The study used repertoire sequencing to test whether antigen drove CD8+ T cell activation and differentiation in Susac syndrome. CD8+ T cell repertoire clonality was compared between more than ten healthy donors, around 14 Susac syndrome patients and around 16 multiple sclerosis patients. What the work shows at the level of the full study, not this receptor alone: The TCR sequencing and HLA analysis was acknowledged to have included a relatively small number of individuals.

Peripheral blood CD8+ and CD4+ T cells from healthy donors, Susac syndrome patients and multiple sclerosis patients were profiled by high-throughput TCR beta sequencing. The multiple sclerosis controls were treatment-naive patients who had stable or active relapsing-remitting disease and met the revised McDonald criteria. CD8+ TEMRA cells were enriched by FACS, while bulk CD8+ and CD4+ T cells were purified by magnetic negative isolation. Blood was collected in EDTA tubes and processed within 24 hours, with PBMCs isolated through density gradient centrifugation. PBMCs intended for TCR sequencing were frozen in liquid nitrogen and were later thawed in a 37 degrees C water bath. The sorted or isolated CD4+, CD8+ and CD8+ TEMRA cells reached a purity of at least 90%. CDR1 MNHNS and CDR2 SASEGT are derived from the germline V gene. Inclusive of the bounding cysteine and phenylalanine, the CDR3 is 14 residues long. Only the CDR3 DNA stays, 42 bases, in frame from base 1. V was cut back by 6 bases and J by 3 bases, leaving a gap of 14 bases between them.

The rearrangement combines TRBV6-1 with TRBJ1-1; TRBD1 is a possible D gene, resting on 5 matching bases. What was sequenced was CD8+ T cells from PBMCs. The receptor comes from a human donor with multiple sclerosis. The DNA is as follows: TGTGCCAGCAGGCCTGGGGGTGGGGACACTGAAGCTTTCTTT. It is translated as CASRPGGGDTEAFF.